This T cell receptor (beta chain) was obtained from a study of blood T cell repertoires in COVID-19. Clones were read by immunoSEQ multiplex PCR, and TCRdb kept only the in-frame ones, dropping some. The table shows roughly 290,000 clones, with 90% occurring only once. The germline V gene encodes CDR1 SNHLY and CDR2 FYNNEI. The CDR3 sequence is 18 residues long. The V end was cut by 5 bases, the J end by 3 bases, with 26 bases between. The chain is built from TRBV2 and TRBJ2-7; TRBD2 might be the D (5 bases). Sequencing was done on a sample of PBMCs or T cells enriched from blood (not recorded which). This receptor was taken from a woman aged 18-29 years with acute COVID-19. Here the CDR3 DNA reads TGTGCCAGCAGTCTCCAAGGAGGTCTAGCCCTCTCCTTCTACGAGCAGTACTTC. This translates into CASSLQGGLALSFYEQYF.